This T cell receptor beta chain is drawn from a study of blood T cell repertoires in COVID-19. On the study more broadly: Specimens from acute and convalescent COVID-19 originated in the United States, Italy and Spain. T cells, B-cell-depleted T cells, or PBMCs supplied cDNA or gDNA.

How the authors handled the data: Counts of nucleated cells, estimated from reference gene primer amplification, were obtained. Method: immunoSEQ multiplex PCR; TCRdb's copy keeps in-frame clones and lacks some. V and J calls and clone size are as listed in that table; D and trimming were resolved from the DNA. This sample yields about 490,000 clones, of which approximately 85% are seen a single time; approximately 2.9% belongs to the top ten. This clonotype originated in a human donor in a cohort sampled during active COVID-19. Specimen: peripheral blood.

CDR3 sequence reads: CASSLRGTLYNEQFF. The CDR3 DNA reads TGTGCCAGCAGCTTGAGAGGGACACTCTACAATGAGCAGTTCTTC. This chain uses TRBV5-4 with TRBJ2-1; perhaps TRBD1 as D (6 bases). Trimming left V 1 base short and J 3 bases short, with 11 bases between. The CDR3 length is 15 residues. Germline V gene data show CDR1 as SGHNT and CDR2 as YYREEE (reference sequence).